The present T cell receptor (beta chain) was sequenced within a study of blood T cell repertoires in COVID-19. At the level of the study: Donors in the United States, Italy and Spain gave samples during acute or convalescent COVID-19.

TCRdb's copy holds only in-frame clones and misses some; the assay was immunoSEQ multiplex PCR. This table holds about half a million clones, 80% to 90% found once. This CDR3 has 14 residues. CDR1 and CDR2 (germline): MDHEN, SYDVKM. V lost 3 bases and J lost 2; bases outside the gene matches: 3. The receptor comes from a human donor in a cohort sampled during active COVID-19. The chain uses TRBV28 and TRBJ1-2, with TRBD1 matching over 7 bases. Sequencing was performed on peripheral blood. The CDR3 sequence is CASSLDRRNYGYTF. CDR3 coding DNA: TGTGCCAGCAGTTTGGACAGGCGAAACTATGGCTACACCTTC.